The entry that follows covers one T cell receptor (beta chain) sequence. This clonotype appeared many times. Its antigen is still unknown. Per-base quality was not reported, and no clone a single base away is much larger than it. Hyperthyroidism patients were aged 18 to 65 years and newly diagnosed, with disease duration of less than 2 months. Any patient with an uncontrolled infection, another autoimmune disease, pregnancy or lactation was excluded. Diagnoses were established on the basis of clinical symptoms, serum thyroxine and TRAb, thyroid ultrasound, and orbital computed tomography. Blood from progressor patients was collected at the time of first diagnosis with hyperthyroidism, before any ophthalmopathy symptoms had appeared. PBMCs were isolated from 7.5 to 10 ml of fresh peripheral blood by Ficoll-Paque density gradient centrifugation. Patients classed as progressors first received a Graves' hyperthyroidism diagnosis and then went on to develop ophthalmopathy during follow-up. Total RNA was extracted using Trizol reagent, and RNA quality was assessed on an Agilent 2100 Bioanalyzer.

This specimen comes from a study of T cells in Graves' hyperthyroidism and ophthalmopathy (dated by TCRdb to between 2018 and 2021). Regarding the complete study: Peripheral blood samples were taken at the time of initial diagnosis, prior to any treatment. In several Graves' hyperthyroidism patients, the study also compared T-cell repertoires from thyroid tissue with T-cell repertoires from blood. Whether ophthalmopathy could be predicted prospectively was tested in an independent validation cohort made up of 18 to 20 hyperthyroidism patients plus 17 patients who later progressed to ophthalmopathy. The 100 or so discovery patients were divided at random into training and test sets in a 7:3 ratio. To identify distinguishing TCR V-J signatures, a discovery cohort of some 99 patients was used, comprising 40 to 45 with Graves' ophthalmopathy and around 57 with stable Graves' hyperthyroidism. Once sampling was done, hyperthyroidism patients were given methimazole at a starting dose of 30 mg daily, whereas ophthalmopathy patients were given high-dose intravenous methylprednisolone. According to the paper, TCR Vbeta CDR3 sequencing was carried out on roughly 130 peripheral blood samples, which came from 40 to 45 ophthalmopathy, 75 or so hyperthyroidism and approximately 17 progressor patients.

Broader findings and caveats from the paper: No statistical method was used to fix the sample size in advance, and group allocation was not hidden from the investigators. In validation, progression to ophthalmopathy was predicted by the model with around 70% sensitivity and 72.22% specificity, a median of about 6.4 months before onset. Blood samples also contained most of the expanded thyroid clonotypes (frequency above 0.001), which suggests that blood repertoires may reflect thyroid immune responses. In cross-validation, a model built on a 13 V-J signature told ophthalmopathy apart from stable hyperthyroidism with 87.88% sensitivity and about 81% specificity, and in testing the same model reached 80%/75%.

The CDR3, cysteine through phenylalanine, is 15 amino acids long. The retained sequence is limited to the CDR3, 45 bases, with the frame set at the first base. V is trimmed back by 5 bases and J by 2 bases, and the junction contains 4 bases that no gene match accounts for. The germline V gene yields MNHNS for CDR1 and SASEGT for CDR2. Amplification of TCR beta CDR3 regions was carried out from RNA transcripts. The first round of RT-PCR for the TCR CDR3 was performed with the HTBI primer set and the Qiagen OneStep RT-PCR kit. The libraries were constructed in a second round of multiplex PCR and then size-selected and purified. Sequencing of the libraries was done on an Illumina HiSeq2000 using paired-end 100 bp reads. In the source study's methods: Raw data were processed with SOAPnuke, discarding reads with adapters, uncalled bases, mean Phred below 15, or no exact constant-primer or identifier match. COPE v1.2.5 was used to merge the high-quality paired reads, and each unique nucleotide sequence was defined as a clonotype. Clonotypes were aligned to IMGT TRBV, TRBD and TRBJ reference segments using MiTCR v1.1. The analysis included only V-J combinations with a frequency above 0.0001, which together covered roughly 99% of the repertoires. A TCS score was defined as the ratio of F50 (clonal expansion) to E x V (chaos), with BLOSUM62-based TCRdist applied between CDR3 peptides within each V-J. Welch's t-statistics and random forest reduced around 520 V-J features to roughly 13, which were used in a naive Bayes classifier (R e1071). Using fastp trimming at Q25 and MiXCR clonotype assembly, TCRdb reanalyzed the public sequencing data and kept in-frame beta chains. Each CDR3 protein gets just one entry, which takes the most common genes and DNA from the rows behind it. The V and J calls come from TCRdb's annotation, not from the publication. The sample profile shows about 380,000 distinct CDR3 sequences; approximately 12% of them were found once. The top ten constitute less than 25% of the sample.

This chain is built from TRBV6-1 and TRBJ2-2; 8 bases in the junction line up with TRBD2. Sequencing was carried out using blood. The receptor's source is a man aged 30 to 45 with Graves' hyperthyroidism that later progressed to Graves' ophthalmopathy. The CDR3 protein is CASSYIAGNTGELFF. The nucleotide sequence reads as follows: TGTGCCAGCAGTTATATAGCGGGAAACACCGGGGAGCTGTTTTTT.